The 9 T cell receptor beta chains below all came from one sample that was sequenced in a study of T cell responses to AZD1222 COVID-19 vaccine. Data came from immunoSEQ multiplex PCR; TCRdb stores just in-frame clones and leaves some out. The sample gives 140,000 to 150,000 clones, about 92% of which show up once; roughly 2% is in the top ten. The sequenced sample was peripheral blood, obtained on day 0 of AZD1222 vaccination. The receptors come from an adult in good health.

V gene TRBV5-4 combines with J gene TRBJ1-2; a possible D gene is TRBD1 (5 bases). Germline V gene data show CDR1 as SGHNT and CDR2 as YYREEE (reference sequence). The CDR3 is made up of 14 amino acids. The V end lost 0 bases, the J end lost 4 bases, and 10 bases lay between the germline ends. The CDR3: CASSLEQGGYGYTF. CDR3 DNA: TGTGCCAGCAGCTTGGAGCAGGGAGGCTATGGCTACACCTTC.

The chain combines TRBV6-1 with TRBJ2-7; 8 bases are a match to TRBD2. Germline CDR1 is MNHNS and CDR2 is SASEGT. V trimming: 6 bases; J trimming: 0 bases; junction bases outside the gene matches: 10. The CDR3 runs 16 residues. CDR3 DNA: TGTGCCAGCAGAGAAAGCGGGGGCCTACTCTCCTACGAGCAGTACTTC. Translated, it gives CASRESGGLLSYEQYF.

The rearrangement links TRBV30 to TRBJ2-1; 9 bases match TRBD1. The CDR3 is 13 amino acids. Germline lookup yields CDR1 GTSNPN and CDR2 SVGIG (reference sequence). Trimming took 5 bases from V and 2 from J; bases not matched to a gene: 1. CDR3 nucleotide sequence: TGTGCCTGGGGGACAGGGACCTACAATGAGCAGTTCTTC. Protein: CAWGTGTYNEQFF.

The chain has TRBV5-1 and TRBJ1-5, with a tentative D call TRBD1 (6 bases). Germline CDR1 is SGHRS and CDR2 is YFSETQ. This CDR3 is 15 amino acids long. Trimming pared 5 bases from V and 0 bases from J, leaving 12 bases between. The CDR3 DNA is TGCGCCAGCAGACGGGACATAGATAGCAATCAGCCCCAGCATTTT. Protein product: CASRRDIDSNQPQHF. The entire variable domain, with the rest obtained from reference TRBV5-1 and TRBJ1-5, is as follows: KAGVTQTPRYLIKTRGQQVTLSCSPISGHRSVSWYQQTPGQGLQFLFEYFSETQRNKGNFPGRFSGRQFSNSRSEMNVSTLELGDSALYLCASRRDIDSNQPQHFGDGTRLSIL.

The chain recombines TRBV27 with TRBJ1-1; TRBD1 is a possible D gene (5 bases). Trimming pared 5 bases from V and 8 bases from J, leaving 12 bases between. The CDR3 sequence is 12 residues long. In germline, CDR1 is MNHEY, CDR2 SMNVEV (reference sequence). In DNA form, the CDR3 reads TGTGCCAGCAGTCCTCTAGGGGCCGAAGCTTTCTTT. Translation: CASSPLGAEAFF.

This clone occurred once. The chain employs TRBV28 and TRBJ2-7; possibly TRBD1 or TRBD2 for D (6 bases each). Per germline, CDR1 MDHEN and CDR2 SYDVKM. CDR3 size: 14 residues. This CDR3 is CATNPGASAGEQYF. The CDR3 DNA follows: TGTGCTACAAATCCGGGGGCTAGCGCCGGCGAGCAGTACTTC.

The rearrangement joins TRBV10-3 to TRBJ2-7; D is perhaps TRBD1 (6 bases). Germline V lookup: CDR1 ENHRY, CDR2 SYGVKD. The CDR3 loop spans 12 amino acids. The V gene lost 6 bases and the J gene lost 5 bases, with 11 bases spanning the gap. CDR3 residues: CAISPRDNEQYF. The CDR3 nucleotides are TGTGCCATCAGCCCTAGGGACAACGAGCAGTACTTC.

The chain couples TRBV11-2 to TRBJ2-7; 7 nucleotides line up with TRBD1. Per germline, CDR1 SGHAT and CDR2 FQNNGV. This CDR3 has 15 residues. J gave up 4 bases and V 4 bases, and 10 bases lay outside the gene matches. CDR3 region: CASSSGTAELYEQYF. As DNA, the CDR3 is TGTGCCAGCAGCTCCGGGACAGCCGAACTATACGAGCAGTACTTC.

V gene TRBV6-5 combines with J gene TRBJ1-2, with D uncertain. V gave up 5 bases and J gave up 4 bases, with 17 bases separating them. CDR1 is MNHEY, CDR2 SVGAGI, per germline. The CDR3 has 15 amino acids. For the CDR3, the DNA is TGTGCCAGCAGTCCCGGTAGGACGGCCCTCTATGGCTACACCTTC. Its protein is CASSPGRTALYGYTF.